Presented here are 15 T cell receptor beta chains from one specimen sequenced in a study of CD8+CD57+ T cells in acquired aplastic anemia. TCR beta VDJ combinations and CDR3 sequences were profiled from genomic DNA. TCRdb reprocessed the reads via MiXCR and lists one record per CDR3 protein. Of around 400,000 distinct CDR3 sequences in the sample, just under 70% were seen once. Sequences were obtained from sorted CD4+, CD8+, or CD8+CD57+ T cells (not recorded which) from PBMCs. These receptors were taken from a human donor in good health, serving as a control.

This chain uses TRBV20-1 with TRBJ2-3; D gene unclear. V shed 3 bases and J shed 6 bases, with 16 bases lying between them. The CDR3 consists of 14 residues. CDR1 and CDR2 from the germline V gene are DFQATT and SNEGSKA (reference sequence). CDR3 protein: CSASRGSPTDTQYF. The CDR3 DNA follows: TGCAGTGCTAGCCGAGGTAGCCCCACCGATACGCAGTATTTT.

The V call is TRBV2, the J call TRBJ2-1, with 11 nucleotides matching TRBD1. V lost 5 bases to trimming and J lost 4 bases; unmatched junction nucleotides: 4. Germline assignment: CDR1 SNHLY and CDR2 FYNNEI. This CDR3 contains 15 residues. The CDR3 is CASSLDRGRYNEQFF. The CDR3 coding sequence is TGTGCCAGCAGTCTGGACAGGGGGCGTTACAATGAGCAGTTCTTC.

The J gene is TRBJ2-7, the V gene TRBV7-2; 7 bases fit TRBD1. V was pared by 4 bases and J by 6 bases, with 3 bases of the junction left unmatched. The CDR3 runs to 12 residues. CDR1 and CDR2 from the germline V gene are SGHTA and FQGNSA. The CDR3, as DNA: TGTGCCAGCAGCTCAGGGGGAAGCGAGCAGTACTTC. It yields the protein CASSSGGSEQYF.

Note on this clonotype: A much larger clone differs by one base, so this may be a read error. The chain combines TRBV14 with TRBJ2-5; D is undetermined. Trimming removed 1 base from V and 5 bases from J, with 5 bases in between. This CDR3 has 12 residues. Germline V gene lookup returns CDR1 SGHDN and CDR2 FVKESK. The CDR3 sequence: CASSQVLETQYF. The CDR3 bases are TGTGCCAGCAGCCAAGTGCTTGAGACCCAGTACTTC.

The CDR3 loop reads CAGSPGDTGAGNTIYF. The DNA for the CDR3 is TGTGCCGGATCCCCTGGGGATACGGGGGCTGGAAACACCATATATTTT. The genes are TRBV6-1 and TRBJ1-3; possible D gene TRBD1, 5 bases. Trimming stripped 11 bases from V and 2 bases from J, with 22 bases between. CDR3 length equals 16 residues. Germline lookup yields CDR1 MNHNS and CDR2 SASEGT.

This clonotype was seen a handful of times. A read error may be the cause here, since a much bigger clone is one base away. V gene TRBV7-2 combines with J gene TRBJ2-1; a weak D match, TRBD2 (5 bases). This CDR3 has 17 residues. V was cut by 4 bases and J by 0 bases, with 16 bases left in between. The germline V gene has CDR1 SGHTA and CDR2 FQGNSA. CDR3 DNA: TGTGCCAGCAGCTCGGGGAAGGGTTGGGGCTCCTACAATGAGCAGTTCTTC. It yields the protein CASSSGKGWGSYNEQFF.

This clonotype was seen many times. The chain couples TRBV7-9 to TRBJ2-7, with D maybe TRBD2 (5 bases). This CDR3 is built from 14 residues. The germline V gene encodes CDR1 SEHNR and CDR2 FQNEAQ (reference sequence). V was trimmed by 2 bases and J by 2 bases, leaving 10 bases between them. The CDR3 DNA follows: TGTGCCAGCAGCTTACTAGCTTTCCCCTACGAGCAGTACTTC. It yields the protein CASSLLAFPYEQYF. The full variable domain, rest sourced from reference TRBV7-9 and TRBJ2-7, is DTGVSQNPRHKITKRGQNVTFRCDPISEHNRLYWYRQTLGQGPEFLTYFQNEAQLEKSRLLSDRFSAERPKGSFSTLEIQRTEQGDSAMYLCASSLLAFPYEQYFGPGTRLTVT.

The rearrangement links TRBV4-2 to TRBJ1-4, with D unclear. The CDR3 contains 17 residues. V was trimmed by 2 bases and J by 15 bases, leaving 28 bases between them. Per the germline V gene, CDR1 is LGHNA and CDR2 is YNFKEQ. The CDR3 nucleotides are TGTGCCAGCAGCCAATCCGAGGTAGGGCGTTCTTCACCCCTCGTGTTTTTT. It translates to CASSQSEVGRSSPLVFF.

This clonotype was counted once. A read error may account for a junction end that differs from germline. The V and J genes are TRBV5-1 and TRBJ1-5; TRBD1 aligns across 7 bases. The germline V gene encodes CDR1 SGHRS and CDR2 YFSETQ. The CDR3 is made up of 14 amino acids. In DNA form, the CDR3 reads TGTGCCAGCAGCATGGGCGCAGGGGGTGCGCCCCAGCATTTT. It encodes CASSMGAGGAPQHF.

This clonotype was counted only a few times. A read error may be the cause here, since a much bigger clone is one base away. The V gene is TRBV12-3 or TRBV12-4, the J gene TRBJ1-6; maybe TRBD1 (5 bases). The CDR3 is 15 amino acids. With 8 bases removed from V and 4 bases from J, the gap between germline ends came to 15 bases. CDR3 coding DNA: TGTGCCAGCCGAGGGACGGGCGGATATAATTCACCCCTCCACTTT. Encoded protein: CASRGTGGYNSPLHF.

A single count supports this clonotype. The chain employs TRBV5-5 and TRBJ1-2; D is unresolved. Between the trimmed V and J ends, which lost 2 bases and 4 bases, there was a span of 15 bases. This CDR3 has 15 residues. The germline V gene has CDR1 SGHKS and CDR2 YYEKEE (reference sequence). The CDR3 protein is CASSFILQRSYGYTF. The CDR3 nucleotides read TGTGCCAGCAGCTTCATTTTACAGCGGAGCTATGGCTACACCTTC.

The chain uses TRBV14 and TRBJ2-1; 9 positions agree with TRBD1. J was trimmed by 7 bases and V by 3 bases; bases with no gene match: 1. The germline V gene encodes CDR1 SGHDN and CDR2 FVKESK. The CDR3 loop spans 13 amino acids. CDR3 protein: CASSQDRGNEQFF. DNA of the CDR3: TGTGCCAGCAGCCAGGACAGGGGTAATGAGCAGTTCTTC.

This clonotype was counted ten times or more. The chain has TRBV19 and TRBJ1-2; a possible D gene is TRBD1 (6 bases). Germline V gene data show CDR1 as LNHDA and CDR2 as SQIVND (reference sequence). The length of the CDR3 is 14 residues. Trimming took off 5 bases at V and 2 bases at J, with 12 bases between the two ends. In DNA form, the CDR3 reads TGTGCCAGTAGTCCTAGGACAGCAAACTATGGCTACACCTTC. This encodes CASSPRTANYGYTF.

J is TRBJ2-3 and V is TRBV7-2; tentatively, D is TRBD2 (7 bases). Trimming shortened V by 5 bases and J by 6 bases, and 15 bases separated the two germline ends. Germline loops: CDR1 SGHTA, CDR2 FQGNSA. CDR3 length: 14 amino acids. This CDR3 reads CASSQGGARDTQYF. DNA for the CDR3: TGTGCCAGCAGCCAAGGGGGGGCGCGTGATACGCAGTATTTT.

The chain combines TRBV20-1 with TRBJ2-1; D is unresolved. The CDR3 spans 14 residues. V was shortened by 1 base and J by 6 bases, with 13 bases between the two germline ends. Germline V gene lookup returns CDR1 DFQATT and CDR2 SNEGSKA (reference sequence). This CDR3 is CSARVQERTNEQFF. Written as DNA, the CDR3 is TGCAGTGCTAGAGTGCAGGAGAGGACCAATGAGCAGTTCTTC.